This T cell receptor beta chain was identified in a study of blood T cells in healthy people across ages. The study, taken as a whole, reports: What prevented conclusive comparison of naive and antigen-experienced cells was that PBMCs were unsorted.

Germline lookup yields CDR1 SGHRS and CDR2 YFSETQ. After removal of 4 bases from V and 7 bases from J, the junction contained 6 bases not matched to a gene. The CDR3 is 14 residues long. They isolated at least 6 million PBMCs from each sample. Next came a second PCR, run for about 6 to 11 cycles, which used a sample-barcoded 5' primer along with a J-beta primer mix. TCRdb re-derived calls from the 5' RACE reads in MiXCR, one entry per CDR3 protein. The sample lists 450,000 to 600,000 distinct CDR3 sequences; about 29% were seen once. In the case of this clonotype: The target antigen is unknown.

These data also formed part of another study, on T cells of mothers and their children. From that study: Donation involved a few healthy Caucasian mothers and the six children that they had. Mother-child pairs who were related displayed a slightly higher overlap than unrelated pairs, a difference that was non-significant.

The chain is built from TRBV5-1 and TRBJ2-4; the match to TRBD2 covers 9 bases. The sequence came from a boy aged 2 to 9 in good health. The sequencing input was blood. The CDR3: CASSEAGGRNIQYF. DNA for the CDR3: TGCGCCAGCAGCGAGGCGGGGGGGAGGAACATTCAGTACTTC.